The sequence of this T cell receptor (beta chain) was determined in a study of shared clonotypes between healthy human individuals. Overall study findings and caveats: Against clonotypes common to all four donors, non-shared ones had lower generation probabilities.

Per germline, CDR1 MDHEN and CDR2 SYDVKM. The CDR3 extends over 17 amino acids. V was pared by 6 bases and J by 0 bases, with 19 bases between. Comment on this clone: Antigen: not known.

Original handling: ImmunoSEQ output lacked quality scores and full-length reads, limiting matched filtering. Profiled with immunoSEQ multiplex PCR; TCRdb holds only in-frame clones, not every one. V and J calls and clone size are copied from that table; D and trimming were computed from the DNA. Of 2 million to 2.5 million clones listed, about 90% are singletons. The chain couples TRBV28 to TRBJ2-3, with D perhaps given as TRBD1 or TRBD2 (5 bases each). The sequence came from a man younger than 30 in good health. Some clones in this sample may be carry-over from other donors' samples. The sample consisted of naive CD4+ T cells from PBMCs. Subset reported: CD45RA+ positively selected. The CDR3 nucleotides read TGTGCCAGCAGCGGACGCACCCTCGGGGCTAGCACAGATACGCAGTATTTT. Translating it yields CASSGRTLGASTDTQYF.